The present TCR beta chain was sequenced within a study of vaccination effects on CD4 cells after COVID-19. Study at large: The post-vaccine samples were taken, at the median, 72 days after the second dose.

Before any sequencing was done, the ViraFEST assay used viral peptide pools to expand antigen-specific CD4+ T cells. After around nine days in culture, the CD4+ T cells were isolated. BNT162b2 vaccine or mRNA-1273 vaccine was given to participants in two doses. The culture medium for 1.5 million to 2.5 million PBMC per well included roughly 9.2 IU/ml IL-2 and about 10 ug/ml peptides. Germline V CDR1 and CDR2: SNHLY, FYNNEI. Trimming pared 0 bases from V and 7 bases from J, leaving 6 bases between. CDR3 length equals 12 residues. Study observations and caveats: Researchers report that only 1 of 255 vaccine-induced clones in healthy vaccinees cross-reacted with common cold coronaviruses. Infection-derived and vaccine-derived clones contracted markedly late after vaccination.

Libraries were prepared by immunoSEQ multiplex PCR; TCRdb keeps only in-frame clonotypes and omits some of them. This sample has about 35,000 clones, with roughly 78% found just once. This clone has a handful of counts. The target antigen is unknown. The sample here was CD4+ T cells from PBMCs cultured with HCoV-NL63 spike peptides, taken after COVID-19 vaccination. V is TRBV2 and J is TRBJ1-2; D ambiguous. This sequence was found in a human donor who received a COVID-19 vaccine. Some clones in this sample may be carry-over from other donors' samples. CDR3 coding DNA: TGTGCCAGCAGTGAAGCGGGCATTGGCTACACCTTC. As protein: CASSEAGIGYTF.